The clone carrying this TCR beta chain was detected once. The antigen is not known. This specimen comes from a study of OX40 agonist ivuxolimab in advanced cancers. Study in general: Those enrolled were about 80% male, with a mean age of around 55 years and ages from about 20 to 90. Study observations and caveats: Fewer expanded clones were found on average in CD4+ than in CD8+ T cells.

This CDR3 region has 16 residues. Germline lookup yields CDR1 SGHVS and CDR2 FQNEAQ. V lost 4 bases and J lost 0, with 13 bases in between. Assay used: immunoSEQ multiplex PCR; TCRdb lists only in-frame clones, some missing. The sample lists tens of thousands of clones; approximately 86% were seen once. The V and J genes are TRBV7-8 and TRBJ1-3; possibly TRBD1 for D (6 bases). The TCR originated in an adult with an advanced solid tumor such as melanoma, head and neck, liver or kidney cancer. The source was CD4+ or CD8+ T cells sorted from blood, collected in a trial of the OX40 agonist ivuxolimab. CDR3 in amino acids: CASSWGTGSSGNTIYF. The CDR3 DNA reads as TGTGCCAGCAGCTGGGGAACAGGGAGCTCTGGAAACACCATATATTTT.